This paragraph covers one TCR beta chain sequence. Assay used: immunoSEQ multiplex PCR; TCRdb lists only in-frame clones, some missing. The table has 150,000 or so clones, about 89% seen once. CDR1 and CDR2 (germline): SGHTA, FQGNSA. Germline trimming cut 2 bases from V and 2 bases from J; bases unmatched to any gene: 4. The CDR3 has 15 amino acids. This entry belongs to a study of control samples from healthy donors and cancer patients. This clonotype originated in a man aged 18 to 29 in good health. The chain is built from TRBV7-2 and TRBJ2-5; TRBD1 aligns across 8 bases. The material sequenced was blood. Here the CDR3 DNA reads TGTGCCAGCAGCTTAAACAGGGGGACTCAAGAGACCCAGTACTTC. Translating it yields CASSLNRGTQETQYF.